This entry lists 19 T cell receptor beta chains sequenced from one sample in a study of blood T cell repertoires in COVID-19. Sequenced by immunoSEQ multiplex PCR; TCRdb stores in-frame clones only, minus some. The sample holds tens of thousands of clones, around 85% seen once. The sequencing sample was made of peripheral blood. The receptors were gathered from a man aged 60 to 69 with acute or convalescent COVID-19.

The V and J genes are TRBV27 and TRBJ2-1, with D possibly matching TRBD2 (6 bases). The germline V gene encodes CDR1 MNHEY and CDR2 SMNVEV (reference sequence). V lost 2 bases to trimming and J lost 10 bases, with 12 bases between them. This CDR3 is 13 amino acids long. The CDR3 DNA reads TGTGCCAGCAGTTTAGCGGGGAAAGGGGAGCAGTTCTTC. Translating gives CASSLAGKGEQFF.

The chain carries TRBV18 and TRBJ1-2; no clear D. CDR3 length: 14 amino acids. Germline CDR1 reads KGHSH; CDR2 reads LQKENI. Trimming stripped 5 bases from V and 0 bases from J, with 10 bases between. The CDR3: CASSEYGANYGYTF. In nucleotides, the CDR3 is TGTGCCAGCTCAGAATACGGGGCTAACTATGGCTACACCTTC.

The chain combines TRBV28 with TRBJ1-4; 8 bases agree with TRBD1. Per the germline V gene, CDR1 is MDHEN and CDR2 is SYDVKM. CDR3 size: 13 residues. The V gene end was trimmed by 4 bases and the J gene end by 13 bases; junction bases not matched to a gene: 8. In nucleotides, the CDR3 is TGTGCCAGCAGTTCAGGGGGCGAGAGTGGACTGTTTTTT. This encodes CASSSGGESGLFF.

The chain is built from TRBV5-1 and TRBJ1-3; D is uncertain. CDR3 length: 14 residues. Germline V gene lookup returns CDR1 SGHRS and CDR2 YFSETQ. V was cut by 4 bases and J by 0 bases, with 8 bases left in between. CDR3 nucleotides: TGCGCCAGCAGCCTGGCAGACTCTGGAAACACCATATATTTT. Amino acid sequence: CASSLADSGNTIYF.

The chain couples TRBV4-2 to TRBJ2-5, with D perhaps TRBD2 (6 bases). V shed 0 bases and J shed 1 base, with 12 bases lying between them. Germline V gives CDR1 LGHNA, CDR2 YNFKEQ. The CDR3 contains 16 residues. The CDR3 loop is CASSQDRAGFQETQYF. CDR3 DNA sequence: TGTGCCAGCAGCCAAGATCGAGCGGGCTTCCAAGAGACCCAGTACTTC.

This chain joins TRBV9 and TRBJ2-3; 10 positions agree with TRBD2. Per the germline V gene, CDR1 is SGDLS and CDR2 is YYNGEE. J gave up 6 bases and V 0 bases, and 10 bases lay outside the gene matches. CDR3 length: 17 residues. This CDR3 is CASSVGIKRGGLDTQYF. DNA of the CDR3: TGTGCCAGCAGCGTAGGCATTAAGCGGGGGGGCCTGGATACGCAGTATTTT.

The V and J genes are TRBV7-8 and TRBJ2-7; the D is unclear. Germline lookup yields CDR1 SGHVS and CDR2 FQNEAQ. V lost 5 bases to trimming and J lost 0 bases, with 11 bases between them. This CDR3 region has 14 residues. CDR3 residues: CASSQSHLSYEQYF. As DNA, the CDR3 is TGTGCCAGCAGCCAGAGTCACCTCTCCTACGAGCAGTACTTC.

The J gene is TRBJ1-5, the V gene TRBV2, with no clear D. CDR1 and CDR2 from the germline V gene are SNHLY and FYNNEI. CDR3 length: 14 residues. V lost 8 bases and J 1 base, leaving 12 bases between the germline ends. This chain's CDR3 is CASEVRGSNQPQHF. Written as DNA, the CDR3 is TGTGCCAGCGAAGTCCGCGGGAGCAATCAGCCCCAGCATTTT.

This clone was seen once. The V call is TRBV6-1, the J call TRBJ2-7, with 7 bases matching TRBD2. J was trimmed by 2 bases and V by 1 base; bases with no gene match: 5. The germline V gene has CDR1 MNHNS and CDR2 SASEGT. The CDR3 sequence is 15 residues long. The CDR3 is CASSEDWGGAYEQYF. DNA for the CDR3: TGTGCCAGCAGTGAAGACTGGGGGGGGGCCTACGAGCAGTACTTC.

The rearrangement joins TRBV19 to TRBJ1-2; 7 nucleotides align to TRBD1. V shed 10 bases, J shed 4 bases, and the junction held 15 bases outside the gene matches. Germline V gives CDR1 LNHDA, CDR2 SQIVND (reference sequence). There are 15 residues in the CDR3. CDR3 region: CATRLRGTVAYGYTF. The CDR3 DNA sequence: TGTGCCACCAGACTTCGGGGGACAGTGGCCTATGGCTACACCTTC.

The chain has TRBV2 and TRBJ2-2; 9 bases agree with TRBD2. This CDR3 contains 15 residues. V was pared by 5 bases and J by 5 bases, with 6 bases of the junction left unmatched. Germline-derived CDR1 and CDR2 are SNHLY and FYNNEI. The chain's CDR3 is CASSRAGGTTGELFF. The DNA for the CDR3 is TGTGCCAGCAGTCGAGCGGGGGGAACTACCGGGGAGCTGTTTTTT.

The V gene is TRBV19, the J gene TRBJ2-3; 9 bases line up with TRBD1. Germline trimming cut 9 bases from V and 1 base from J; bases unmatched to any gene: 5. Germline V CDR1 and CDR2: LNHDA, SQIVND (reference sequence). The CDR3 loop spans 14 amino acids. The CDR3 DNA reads TGTGCCAGCAGGACAGGGGCTGGCACAGATACGCAGTATTTT. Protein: CASRTGAGTDTQYF.

The CDR3 here is CASVRDRFYGYTF. Here the CDR3 DNA reads TGTGCCAGCGTACGGGACAGGTTCTATGGCTACACCTTC. V and J are TRBV2 and TRBJ1-2, with 8 bases aligning to TRBD1. There are 13 residues in the CDR3. V dropped 8 bases and J dropped 4; count of bases not matched to a gene: 6. The V gene's germline CDR1 is SNHLY and CDR2 FYNNEI.

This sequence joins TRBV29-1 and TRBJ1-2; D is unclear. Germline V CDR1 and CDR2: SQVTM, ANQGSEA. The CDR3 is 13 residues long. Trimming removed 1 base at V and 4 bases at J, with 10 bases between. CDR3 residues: CSVEGGGSYGYTF. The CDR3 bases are TGCAGCGTTGAAGGAGGAGGGAGCTATGGCTACACCTTC.

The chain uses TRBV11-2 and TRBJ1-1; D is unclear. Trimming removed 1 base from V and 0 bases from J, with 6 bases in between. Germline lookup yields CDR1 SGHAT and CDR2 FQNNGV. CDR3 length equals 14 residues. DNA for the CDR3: TGTGCCAGCAGCTTAGCTGTAATGAACACTGAAGCTTTCTTT. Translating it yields CASSLAVMNTEAFF.

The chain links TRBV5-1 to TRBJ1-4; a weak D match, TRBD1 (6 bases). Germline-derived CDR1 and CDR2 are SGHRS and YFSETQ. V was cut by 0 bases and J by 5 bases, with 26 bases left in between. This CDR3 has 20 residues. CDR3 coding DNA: TGCGCCAGCAGCTTGGTGGGCAGGGGCGCACTCCAGTCGGGAAATGAAAAACTGTTTTTT. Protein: CASSLVGRGALQSGNEKLFF.

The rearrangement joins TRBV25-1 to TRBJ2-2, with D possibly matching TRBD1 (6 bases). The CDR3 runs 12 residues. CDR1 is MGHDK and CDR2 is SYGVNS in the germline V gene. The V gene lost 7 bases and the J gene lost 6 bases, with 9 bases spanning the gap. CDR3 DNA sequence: TGTGCCAGCAACAGGGTTGCCGGGGAGCTGTTTTTT. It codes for CASNRVAGELFF.

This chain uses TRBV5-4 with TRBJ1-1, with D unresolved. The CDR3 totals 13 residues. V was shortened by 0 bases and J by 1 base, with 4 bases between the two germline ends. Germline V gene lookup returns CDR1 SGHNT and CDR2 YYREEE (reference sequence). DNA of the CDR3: TGTGCCAGCAGCTTGGCCGGGAACACTGAAGCTTTCTTT. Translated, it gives CASSLAGNTEAFF.

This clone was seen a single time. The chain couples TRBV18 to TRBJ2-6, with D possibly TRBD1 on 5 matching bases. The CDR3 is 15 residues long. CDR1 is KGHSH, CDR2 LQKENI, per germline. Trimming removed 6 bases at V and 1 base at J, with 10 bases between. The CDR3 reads CASSSTGSGANVLTF. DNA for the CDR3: TGTGCCAGCTCGTCTACAGGTTCTGGGGCCAACGTCCTGACTTTC.